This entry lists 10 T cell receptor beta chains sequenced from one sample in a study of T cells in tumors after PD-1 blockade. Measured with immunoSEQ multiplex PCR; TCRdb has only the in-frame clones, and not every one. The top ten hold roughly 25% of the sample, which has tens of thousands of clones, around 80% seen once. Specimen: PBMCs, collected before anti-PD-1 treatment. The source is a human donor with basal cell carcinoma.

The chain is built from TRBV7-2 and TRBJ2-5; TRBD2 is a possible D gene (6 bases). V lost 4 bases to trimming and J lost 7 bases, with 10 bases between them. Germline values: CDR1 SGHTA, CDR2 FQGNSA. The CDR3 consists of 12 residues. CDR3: CASSSSVATQYF. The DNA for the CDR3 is TGTGCCAGCAGCTCTAGCGTGGCGACCCAGTACTTC.

CDR3 nucleotides: TGTGCCAGCAGTGAAGTGGGTTGGCAGCCCCAGCATTTT. This gives the protein CASSEVGWQPQHF. The chain links TRBV6-1 to TRBJ1-5; no firm D call. The V end was cut by 1 base, the J end by 7 bases, with 8 bases between. CDR1 is MNHNS, CDR2 SASEGT, per germline. The CDR3 spans 13 residues.

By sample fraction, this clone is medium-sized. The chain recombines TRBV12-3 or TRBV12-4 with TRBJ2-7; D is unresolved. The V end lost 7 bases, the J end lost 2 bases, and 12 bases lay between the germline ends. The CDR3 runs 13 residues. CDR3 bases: TGTGCCAGCACCTTAACCTCCACCTACGAGCAGTACTTC. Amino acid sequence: CASTLTSTYEQYF.

The CDR3, as DNA: TGTGCCAGCCGTCCCGGACTAGCGGGAACCGGGGAGCTGTTTTTT. Its translation is CASRPGLAGTGELFF. The rearrangement uses TRBV7-9 and TRBJ2-2, with 12 bases identical to TRBD2. The V segment lost 8 bases and the J segment 5 bases; nucleotides outside the gene matches: 6. The length of the CDR3 is 15 residues. The germline V gene has CDR1 SEHNR and CDR2 FQNEAQ (reference sequence). The complete variable domain, with remaining parts taken from reference TRBV7-9 and TRBJ2-2, reads DTGVSQNPRHKITKRGQNVTFRCDPISEHNRLYWYRQTLGQGPEFLTYFQNEAQLEKSRLLSDRFSAERPKGSFSTLEIQRTEQGDSAMYLCASRPGLAGTGELFFGEGSRLTVL.

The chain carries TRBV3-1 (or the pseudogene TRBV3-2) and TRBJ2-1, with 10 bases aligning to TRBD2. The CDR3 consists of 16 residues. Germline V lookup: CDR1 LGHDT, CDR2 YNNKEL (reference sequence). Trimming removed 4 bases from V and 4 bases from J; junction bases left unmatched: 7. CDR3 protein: CASSPQSGGAYNEQFF. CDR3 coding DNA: TGTGCCAGCAGCCCCCAGAGCGGGGGGGCGTACAATGAGCAGTTCTTC.

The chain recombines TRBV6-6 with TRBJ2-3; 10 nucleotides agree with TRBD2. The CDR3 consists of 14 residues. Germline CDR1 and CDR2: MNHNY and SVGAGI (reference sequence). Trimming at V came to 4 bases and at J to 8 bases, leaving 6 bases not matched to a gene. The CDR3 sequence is CASSSAGGTATQYF. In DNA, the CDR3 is TGTGCCAGCAGTTCAGCGGGGGGGACCGCTACGCAGTATTTT.

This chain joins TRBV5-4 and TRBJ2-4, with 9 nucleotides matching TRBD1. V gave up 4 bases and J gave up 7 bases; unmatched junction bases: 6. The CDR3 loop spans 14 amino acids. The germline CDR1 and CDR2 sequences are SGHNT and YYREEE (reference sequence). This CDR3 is CASSLAGQGNIQYF. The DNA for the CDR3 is TGTGCCAGCAGCCTCGCGGGACAGGGCAACATTCAGTACTTC.

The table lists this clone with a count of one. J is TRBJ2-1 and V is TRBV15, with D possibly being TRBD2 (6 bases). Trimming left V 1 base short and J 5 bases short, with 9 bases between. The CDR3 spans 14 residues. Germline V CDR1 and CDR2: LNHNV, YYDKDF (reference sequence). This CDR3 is CATSRGGDDNEQFF. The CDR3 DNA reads TGTGCCACCAGCAGAGGGGGGGACGACAATGAGCAGTTCTTC.

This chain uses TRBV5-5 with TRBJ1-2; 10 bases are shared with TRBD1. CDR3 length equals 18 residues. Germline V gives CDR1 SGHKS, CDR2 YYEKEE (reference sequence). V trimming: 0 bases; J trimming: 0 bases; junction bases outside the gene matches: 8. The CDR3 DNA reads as TGTGCCAGCAGCTTGGATGTAGGGACAGGGGTGACTAACTATGGCTACACCTTC. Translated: CASSLDVGTGVTNYGYTF.

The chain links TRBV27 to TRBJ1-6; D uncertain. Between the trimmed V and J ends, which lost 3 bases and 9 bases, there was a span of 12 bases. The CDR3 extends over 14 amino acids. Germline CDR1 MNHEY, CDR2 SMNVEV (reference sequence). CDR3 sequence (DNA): TGTGCCAGCAGTTTCACGGGGTTGGGTTCACCCCTCCACTTT. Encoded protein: CASSFTGLGSPLHF.